This T cell receptor (beta chain) emerged from a study of blood T cells in healthy people across ages. Primers used in a second PCR of about 6 to 12 cycles were a sample-barcoded 5' primer and a J-beta primer mix. A template-switch adaptor that had 12 random nucleotides put a tag on each cDNA molecule. TCRdb itself ran the 5' RACE reads through MiXCR, one entry per CDR3 protein. The table has about 640,000 distinct CDR3 sequences, roughly 53% seen once. Donor samples were obtained from healthy Caucasian individuals from Russia, aged about 6 to 95. Per-sample yields of isolated PBMCs were at least 6.5 million. Per germline, CDR1 DFQATT and CDR2 SNEGSKA (reference sequence). The V and J ends lost 5 bases and 7 bases respectively, with 12 bases between them. This CDR3 contains 11 residues. Study results and caveats: Higher diversity and more naive CD4+ cells were features of long-lived donors, compared to aged donors.

As concerns this clonotype: Its antigen is unknown.

The V gene is TRBV20-1, the J gene TRBJ2-7; D unresolved. Sequencing used blood. The source is a man in his sixties in good health. The CDR3 region has the DNA TGCAGTGCTGCATCGCCCCGGGAGCAGTACTTC. Translating gives CSAASPREQYF.